This T cell receptor (beta chain) emerged from a study of immune evolution from preneoplasia to lung adenocarcinoma. Premalignant or tumor cells were enriched by macro-dissection after pathologic assessment. V gave up 0 bases and J gave up 4 bases, with 9 bases separating them. The germline V gene has CDR1 MNHNS and CDR2 SASEGT. The CDR3 covers 14 residues. The table came from immunoSEQ multiplex PCR; TCRdb's copy has only in-frame clones and leaves some out. The sample holds 14,000 or so clones, less than 85% seen once. This clonotype was obtained from a person aged 65 to 79 with lung adenocarcinoma. The sequenced material came from FFPE minimally invasive lung adenocarcinoma tissue. V and J are TRBV6-1 and TRBJ1-2, with D hard to call. CDR3 in DNA: TGTGCCAGCAGTGAAGCCGAGGCAGTCTATGGCTACACCTTC. This translates into CASSEAEAVYGYTF.